This T cell receptor (beta chain) was obtained from a study of T cell clonotyping in hematopoietic cell transplantation. Trimming pared 3 bases from V and 0 bases from J, leaving 9 bases between. This CDR3 region has 14 residues. Germline CDR1 GTSNPN, CDR2 SVGIG (reference sequence). Profiled with immunoSEQ multiplex PCR; TCRdb holds only in-frame clones, not every one. This table has roughly 11,000 clones, approximately 92% appearing once. This receptor was identified in a human donor who either received an allogeneic hematopoietic cell transplant for a myeloid malignancy or was a related donor (not recorded which). Some clones in this sample may be carry-over from other donors' samples. This chain uses TRBV30 with TRBJ2-1, with a weak D call TRBD1 (5 bases). The material sequenced was peripheral blood mononuclear cells. CDR3 nucleotide sequence: TGTGCCTGGAGCAGGGTCCCCTCCTACAATGAGCAGTTCTTC. Translation: CAWSRVPSYNEQFF. Filled out from reference TRBV30 and TRBJ2-1, the complete variable domain reads SQTIHQWPATLVQPVGSPLSLECTVEGTSNPNLYWYRQAAGRGLQLLFYSVGIGQISSEVPQNLSASRPQDRQFILSSKKLLLSDSGFYLCAWSRVPSYNEQFFGPGTRLTVL.